The present TCR beta chain was sequenced within a study of T-cell memory formation after mild COVID-19. TCRdb reanalysed the 5' RACE reads using MiXCR and keeps one entry per CDR3 protein. The sample consists of 470,000 or so distinct CDR3 sequences, over 15% of them appearing once. Unmatched junction bases numbered 5, after V lost 7 bases and J lost 5 bases. CDR1 is SNHLY and CDR2 is FYNNEI in the germline V gene. CDR3 length: 13 residues. This clonotype was seen more than once but under ten times. The chain uses TRBV2 and TRBJ1-5; 7 positions agree with TRBD1. This TCR was sampled from an adult woman who had mild COVID-19 (a few samples of this study predate the infection). Cell type and time point are not known. The sample comprised PBMCs or a T cell subset sorted from them (not recorded which). In DNA form, the CDR3 reads TGTGCCAGCAAGACAGGGTTGTATCAGCCCCAGCATTTT. Its protein is CASKTGLYQPQHF.